This T cell receptor beta chain is drawn from a study of shared clonotypes between healthy human individuals. General study points: Relative to clonotypes present in all four donors, those not shared had lower generation probabilities.

Concerning this clone itself: No antigen is known for it.

The ends were cut back, 2 bases at V and 2 bases at J, with 13 bases in the middle. The CDR3 consists of 15 residues. CDR1 is LNHDA, CDR2 SQIVND, per germline (reference sequence). Assay: immunoSEQ multiplex PCR; the TCRdb copy retains only in-frame clones and omits some. This table holds a few hundred thousand clones, roughly 91% found once. The receptor's source is a man aged 18-30 years in good health. The chain is built from TRBV19 and TRBJ2-7, with D perhaps matching TRBD1 (6 bases). Sequenced input: memory CD8+ T cells sorted from blood. Subset: CD45RO+ cells pooled with CCR7-negative TemRA cells. The CDR3 nucleotides read TGTGCCAGTAGTATACAGACAGGATATACCTACGAGCAGTACTTC. This codes for CASSIQTGYTYEQYF.